The 29 T cell receptor beta chains reported below all come from one sample, sequenced in a study of T cells in localized non-small cell lung cancer. Profiling relied on immunoSEQ multiplex PCR, and the TCRdb table lists in-frame clones only, not all of them. The table records about 12,000 clones, 75% to 90% of them present only once. Sequences were derived from peripheral blood, sampled before any cancer treatment. The receptors stem from a male donor aged 60 or older with stage I squamous cell lung carcinoma.

The J gene is TRBJ1-1, the V gene TRBV19; D call uncertain. V gave up 5 bases and J gave up 0 bases, with 10 bases separating them. This CDR3 contains 14 residues. The germline gives CDR1 LNHDA, CDR2 SQIVND (reference sequence). The CDR3 sequence: CASSVTLMNTEAFF. CDR3 DNA sequence: TGTGCCAGTAGTGTGACACTCATGAACACTGAAGCTTTCTTT.

V usage is TRBV5-1 and J usage is TRBJ1-2, with unresolved D. V was cut by 2 bases and J by 4 bases, with 9 bases left in between. The V gene's germline CDR1 is SGHRS and CDR2 YFSETQ. This CDR3 is 13 amino acids long. This CDR3 is CASSFGTAYGYTF. The CDR3 bases are TGCGCCAGCAGCTTTGGAACCGCCTATGGCTACACCTTC.

The CDR3 here is CASSTTSGTGLYNEQFF. Here the CDR3 DNA reads TGTGCCAGTAGTACTACTTCCGGGACAGGGTTATACAATGAGCAGTTCTTC. The chain is built from TRBV19 and TRBJ2-1, with 9 bases matching TRBD1. The germline gives CDR1 LNHDA, CDR2 SQIVND (reference sequence). The trim removed 4 bases at V and 4 bases at J, leaving 11 bases unmatched. The CDR3 spans 17 residues. Together with reference TRBV19 and TRBJ2-1, the CDR3 gives the full variable domain: DGGITQSPKYLFRKEGQNVTLSCEQNLNHDAMYWYRQDPGQGLRLIYYSQIVNDFQKGDIAEGYSVSREKKESFPLTVTSAQKNPTAFYLCASSTTSGTGLYNEQFFGPGTRLTVL.

This chain connects TRBV4-1 to TRBJ2-2; D gene unclear. This CDR3 is built from 12 residues. Trimming took 4 bases from V and 5 from J, leaving 5 bases between them. Germline CDR1 reads MGHRA; CDR2 reads YSYEKL. The CDR3 DNA reads as TGCGCCAGCAGCCTCTTTACCGGGGAGCTGTTTTTT. It translates to CASSLFTGELFF.

This chain connects TRBV10-1 to TRBJ2-7, with 7 bases matching TRBD2. CDR1 is WNHNN and CDR2 is SYGVQD in the germline V gene (reference sequence). Trimming at V came to 4 bases and at J to 1 base, leaving 4 bases not matched to a gene. The CDR3 has 14 residues. CDR3 region: CASSAGGSSYEQYF. The DNA of the CDR3 is TGCGCCAGCAGTGCCGGCGGGAGTTCCTACGAGCAGTACTTC.

This rearrangement joins TRBV11-2 to TRBJ2-2, with 7 bases matching TRBD1. The CDR3 is made up of 15 amino acids. Germline loops: CDR1 SGHAT, CDR2 FQNNGV. Losses at the gene ends were 1 base for V and 3 bases for J; bases not matched to a gene: 2. CDR3 nucleotide sequence: TGTGCCAGCAGCTTAGGGACAGGAGACACCGGGGAGCTGTTTTTT. It yields the protein CASSLGTGDTGELFF. The variable domain in full, with the rest retrieved from reference TRBV11-2 and TRBJ2-2, is EAGVAQSPRYKIIEKRQSVAFWCNPISGHATLYWYQQILGQGPKLLIQFQNNGVVDDSQLPKDRFSAERLKGVDSTLKIQPAKLEDSAVYLCASSLGTGDTGELFFGEGSRLTVL.

Only one count was recorded for this clone. The V and J genes are TRBV7-8 and TRBJ2-7, with D tentatively TRBD1 (6 bases). Trimming took 2 bases from V and 2 from J, leaving 19 bases between them. CDR1 SGHVS and CDR2 FQNEAQ come from the germline V gene. The length of the CDR3 is 17 residues. CDR3: CASSLLVTGTKTYEQYF. The DNA for the CDR3 is TGTGCCAGCAGCTTATTAGTTACCGGGACAAAAACCTACGAGCAGTACTTC.

The chain carries TRBV29-1 and TRBJ2-7; tentative D call: TRBD1 (6 bases). Trimming stripped 7 bases from V and 8 bases from J, with 15 bases between. Germline CDR1 and CDR2: SQVTM and ANQGSEA. This CDR3 region has 11 residues. The chain's CDR3 is CSGLAGAQQYF. In nucleotides, the CDR3 is TGCAGCGGACTCGCAGGGGCGCAGCAGTACTTC.

The V call is TRBV11-3, the J call TRBJ2-2, with 7 nucleotides matching TRBD2. Germline V CDR1 and CDR2: SGHNT, YENEEA. Germline trimming cut 8 bases from V and 0 bases from J; bases unmatched to any gene: 3. The CDR3 has 14 amino acids. CDR3 loop: CASQRGANTGELFF. The CDR3 nucleotides are TGTGCCAGCCAACGGGGGGCGAACACCGGGGAGCTGTTTTTT.

In its sample, this clone ranks as large. This chain connects TRBV6-5 to TRBJ1-5, with D possibly being TRBD1 (6 bases). Germline values: CDR1 MNHEY, CDR2 SVGAGI. Trimming pared 2 bases from V and 0 bases from J, leaving 8 bases between. The CDR3 sequence is 15 residues long. The CDR3 bases are TGTGCCAGCAGTTACCGACAGGATAGCAATCAGCCCCAGCATTTT. This translates into CASSYRQDSNQPQHF.

V is TRBV19 and J is TRBJ2-3; 12 positions agree with TRBD1. The CDR3 covers 15 residues. J lost 6 bases, V lost 5 bases, and 6 bases had no gene match. Germline V gives CDR1 LNHDA, CDR2 SQIVND (reference sequence). The CDR3: CASSSTGTGGDTQYF. The CDR3 DNA reads TGTGCCAGTAGTTCGACCGGGACAGGGGGCGATACGCAGTATTTT.

The V call is TRBV2, the J call TRBJ2-1, with 14 bases aligning to TRBD2. CDR1 is SNHLY, CDR2 FYNNEI, per germline. This CDR3 comprises 13 residues. Losses at the gene ends were 6 bases for V and 15 bases for J; bases not matched to a gene: 7. The chain's CDR3 is CASSQGTSGRPFF. In nucleotides, the CDR3 is TGTGCCAGCAGCCAGGGGACTAGCGGGAGACCGTTCTTC.

The V call is TRBV5-4, the J call TRBJ1-2, with 9 nucleotides matching TRBD1. The J segment lost 8 bases and the V segment lost 6 bases, leaving 11 bases of the junction unmatched. Germline V CDR1 and CDR2: SGHNT, YYREEE (reference sequence). The CDR3 loop spans 14 amino acids. CDR3 amino acids: CASTLDRGNRGYTF. The CDR3 nucleotides read TGTGCCAGCACCCTGGACAGGGGCAATCGCGGCTACACCTTC.

The genes are TRBV9 and TRBJ2-1, with 8 bases aligning to TRBD2. After removal of 4 bases from V and 4 bases from J, the junction contained 19 bases not matched to a gene. The germline gives CDR1 SGDLS, CDR2 YYNGEE. The CDR3 has 19 residues. The CDR3 sequence: CASSPSLGLGNSGYNEQFF. In DNA, the CDR3 is TGTGCCAGCAGCCCCAGCTTGGGACTAGGTAACTCCGGATACAATGAGCAGTTCTTC.

J is TRBJ2-7 and V is TRBV7-2; perhaps TRBD1 as D (6 bases). V was clipped by 5 bases and J by 4 bases, with 15 bases between them. CDR1 is SGHTA and CDR2 is FQGNSA in the germline V gene. This CDR3 is built from 14 residues. The CDR3 protein is CASSTRTELYEQYF. The CDR3 DNA reads as TGTGCCAGCAGCACTCGGACAGAGCTTTACGAGCAGTACTTC.

The chain links TRBV11-2 to TRBJ2-1; no clear D. Looked up from germline, CDR1 is SGHAT and CDR2 is FQNNGV. Trimming pared 1 base from V and 0 bases from J, leaving 10 bases between. The CDR3 length is 16 residues. CDR3 nucleotide sequence: TGTGCCAGCAGCTTAGGGCCGTTAGTCTCCTACAATGAGCAGTTCTTC. Translating gives CASSLGPLVSYNEQFF.

V and J are TRBV10-1 and TRBJ2-4; D might be TRBD1 (5 bases). Trimming took off 7 bases at V and 8 bases at J, with 12 bases between the two ends. The germline gives CDR1 WNHNN, CDR2 SYGVQD (reference sequence). The CDR3 extends over 12 amino acids. The DNA of the CDR3 is TGCGCCAGCATTCTACAGGTTGACATTCAGTACTTC. It encodes CASILQVDIQYF.

V usage is TRBV28 and J usage is TRBJ2-5; D is tentatively TRBD1 or TRBD2 (6 bases each). This CDR3 comprises 17 residues. Germline CDR1 is MDHEN and CDR2 is SYDVKM. The ends were cut back, 6 bases at V and 1 base at J, with 21 bases in the middle. The CDR3 DNA reads as TGTGCCAGCAGCACTCGTTGGGGGGACACACGCCAAGAGACCCAGTACTTC. Encoded protein: CASSTRWGDTRQETQYF. The variable domain in full, completed from reference TRBV28 and TRBJ2-5, reads DVKVTQSSRYLVKRTGEKVFLECVQDMDHENMFWYRQDPGLGLRLIYFSYDVKMKEKGDIPEGYSVSREKKERFSLILESASTNQTSMYLCASSTRWGDTRQETQYFGPGTRLLVL.

The V and J genes are TRBV28 and TRBJ2-5; 11 nucleotides match TRBD1. Germline-derived CDR1 and CDR2 are MDHEN and SYDVKM. The CDR3 covers 17 residues. Trimming removed 4 bases from V and 5 bases from J; junction bases left unmatched: 12. This CDR3 reads CASSSLGQGGLRETQYF. The CDR3 DNA is TGTGCCAGCAGTTCCTTGGGACAGGGGGGTTTGCGGGAGACCCAGTACTTC.

The V and J genes are TRBV6-5 and TRBJ2-1, with TRBD1 matching over 9 bases. The CDR3 is made up of 16 amino acids. V was clipped by 0 bases and J by 8 bases; unmatched bases: 8. Germline V CDR1 and CDR2: MNHEY, SVGAGI. The CDR3 here is CASSYSSPDRGDEQFF. The DNA of the CDR3 is TGTGCCAGCAGTTACTCAAGTCCGGACAGGGGCGATGAGCAGTTCTTC.

The sample holds a few counts of this clone. V gene TRBV18 combines with J gene TRBJ1-4; TRBD1 is a possible D gene (6 bases). CDR1 is KGHSH and CDR2 is LQKENI in the germline V gene. V was shortened by 5 bases and J by 3 bases, with 7 bases between the two germline ends. The CDR3 has 13 amino acids. The CDR3 DNA reads TGTGCCAGCTCAGGACAGTCTAATGAAAAACTGTTTTTT. It yields the protein CASSGQSNEKLFF.

This chain joins TRBV10-1 and TRBJ1-1; D not resolved. The germline V and J ends were trimmed by 8 bases and 0 bases, with 10 bases remaining between them. Germline V gene data show CDR1 as WNHNN and CDR2 as SYGVQD (reference sequence). The CDR3 contains 13 residues. The CDR3 DNA reads as TGCGCCAGCTCACCAAGCCTGAACACTGAAGCTTTCTTT. Its translation: CASSPSLNTEAFF.

This sequence joins TRBV7-9 and TRBJ1-5; D uncertain. The CDR3 runs to 16 residues. Germline CDR1 SEHNR, CDR2 FQNEAQ (reference sequence). V shed 4 bases and J shed 2 bases, with 15 bases lying between them. CDR3 DNA sequence: TGTGCCAGCAGCTCCTCGGACGGCGGGGGCAATCAGCCCCAGCATTTT. Protein sequence: CASSSSDGGGNQPQHF.

The rearrangement uses TRBV5-6 and TRBJ2-3, with TRBD2 identical over 8 bases. After removal of 2 bases from V and 13 bases from J, the junction contained 3 bases not matched to a gene. There are 11 residues in the CDR3. The germline gives CDR1 SGHDT, CDR2 YYEEEE. The DNA for the CDR3 is TGTGCCAGCAGCTTCGGGGGGGACAAGTATTTT. Its translation: CASSFGGDKYF.

The chain uses TRBV19 and TRBJ2-1, with 8 bases matching TRBD2. The CDR3 sequence is 18 residues long. V was pared by 0 bases and J by 2 bases, with 9 bases of the junction left unmatched. The germline CDR1 and CDR2 sequences are LNHDA and SQIVND (reference sequence). The CDR3 protein is CASSIDQGLAGTYNEQFF. CDR3 sequence (DNA): TGTGCCAGTAGTATAGATCAAGGGCTAGCGGGCACCTACAATGAGCAGTTCTTC.

The V gene is TRBV10-3, the J gene TRBJ2-2, with 8 bases fitting TRBD2. The CDR3 is 16 residues long. V lost 0 bases and J lost 2; bases outside the gene matches: 2. Germline V gene lookup returns CDR1 ENHRY and CDR2 SYGVKD. The CDR3 DNA reads TGTGCCATCAGTGAGTCGCTAGCGGGTAACACCGGGGAGCTGTTTTTT. Amino acid sequence: CAISESLAGNTGELFF.

The J gene is TRBJ1-1, the V gene TRBV6-1; no clear D. CDR1 and CDR2 (germline): MNHNS, SASEGT. The CDR3 contains 15 residues. Trimming took 4 bases from V and 5 from J, leaving 17 bases between them. The CDR3 spells CASSVGRLSSTEAFF. For the CDR3, the DNA is TGTGCCAGCAGTGTTGGCAGACTGTCATCAACTGAAGCTTTCTTT.

This sequence joins TRBV11-1 and TRBJ1-1; D is unresolved. The germline V and J ends were trimmed by 1 base and 1 base, with 4 bases remaining between them. CDR1 SGHAT and CDR2 FQDESV come from the germline V gene (reference sequence). This CDR3 comprises 13 residues. The CDR3 loop is CASSLGQNTEAFF. CDR3 nucleotide sequence: TGTGCCAGCAGCTTAGGGCAGAACACTGAAGCTTTCTTT.

The chain recombines TRBV28 with TRBJ2-1; 12 bases match TRBD2. The junction had 2 bases not matched to a gene; V was cut back by 5 bases and J by 3 bases. Germline-derived CDR1 and CDR2 are MDHEN and SYDVKM. This CDR3 is built from 15 residues. As DNA, the CDR3 is TGTGCCAGCAGTCTGGGACTAGCGGGCTACAATGAGCAGTTCTTC. Amino acids: CASSLGLAGYNEQFF.